This T cell receptor beta chain was identified in a study of shared clonotypes between healthy human individuals. Measured with immunoSEQ multiplex PCR; TCRdb has only the in-frame clones, and not every one. The sample has around 720,000 clones; 73% are singletons. V shed 5 bases and J shed 7 bases, with 5 bases lying between them. The V gene's germline CDR1 is LNHDA and CDR2 SQIVND (reference sequence). The CDR3 covers 11 residues. This sequence joins TRBV19 and TRBJ2-2; D ambiguous. This clonotype was sampled from a woman aged 25-40 years in good health. Input material: memory CD4+ T cells sorted from blood. Subset denoted: CD45RA-negative fraction. CDR3 coding DNA: TGTGCCAGTAGTTTCAGCGGGGAGCTGTTTTTT. Amino acid sequence: CASSFSGELFF.